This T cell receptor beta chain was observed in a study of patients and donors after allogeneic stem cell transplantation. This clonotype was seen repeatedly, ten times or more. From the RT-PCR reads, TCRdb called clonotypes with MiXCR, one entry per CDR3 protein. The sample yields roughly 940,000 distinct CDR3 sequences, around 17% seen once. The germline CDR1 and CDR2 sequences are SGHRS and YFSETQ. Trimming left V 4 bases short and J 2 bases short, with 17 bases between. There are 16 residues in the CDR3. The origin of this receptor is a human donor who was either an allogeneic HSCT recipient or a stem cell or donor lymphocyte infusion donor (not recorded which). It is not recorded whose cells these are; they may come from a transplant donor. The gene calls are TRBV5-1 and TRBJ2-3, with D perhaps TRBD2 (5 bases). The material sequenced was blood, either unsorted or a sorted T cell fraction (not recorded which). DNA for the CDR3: TGCGCCAGCAGCATACGGACTCTGCCCCCCACAGATACGCAGTATTTT. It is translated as CASSIRTLPPTDTQYF.